These 29 T cell receptor beta chains came from one sample sequenced in a study of blood T cell repertoires in COVID-19. Sequencing used immunoSEQ multiplex PCR; TCRdb keeps in-frame clones, though not all of them. The sample records 150,000 to 200,000 clones, about nine tenths being singletons. The material sequenced was peripheral blood. These TCRs come from a man aged 50-59 years with acute or convalescent COVID-19.

This sequence joins TRBV29-1 and TRBJ1-5; 7 bases line up with TRBD1. This CDR3 is 13 amino acids long. Losses at the gene ends were 4 bases for V and 1 base for J; bases not matched to a gene: 1. CDR1 is SQVTM and CDR2 is ANQGSEA in the germline V gene. CDR3 sequence: CSVGGGSNQPQHF. The CDR3 DNA follows: TGCAGCGTTGGAGGGGGCAGCAATCAGCCCCAGCATTTT. The complete variable domain, with remaining parts taken from reference TRBV29-1 and TRBJ1-5, reads SAVISQKPSRDICQRGTSLTIQCQVDSQVTMMFWYRQQPGQSLTLIATANQGSEATYESGFVIDKFPISRPNLTFSTLTVSNMSPEDSSIYLCSVGGGSNQPQHFGDGTRLSIL.

This chain joins TRBV19 and TRBJ2-1; 7 nucleotides line up with TRBD2. Trimming took 5 bases from V and 8 from J; bases not matched to a gene: 6. The CDR3 has 13 amino acids. The germline V gene encodes CDR1 LNHDA and CDR2 SQIVND (reference sequence). The CDR3 DNA is TGTGCCAGTAGTTTAACTAGCGCCGATGAGCAGTTCTTC. This translates into CASSLTSADEQFF.

This CDR3 reads CASSPTSGRRSGAGELFF. The CDR3 nucleotides read TGTGCCAGCTCACCAACGAGCGGGAGGAGGAGTGGGGCCGGGGAGCTGTTTTTT. J is TRBJ2-2 and V is TRBV18; TRBD2 matches 9 bases. The CDR3 runs 18 residues. CDR1 is KGHSH and CDR2 is LQKENI in the germline V gene. V lost 2 bases and J lost 6; bases outside the gene matches: 13.

V gene TRBV11-2 combines with J gene TRBJ2-1; no clear D. CDR1 is SGHAT and CDR2 is FQNNGV in the germline V gene. V gave up 5 bases and J gave up 3 bases, with 11 bases separating them. There are 14 residues in the CDR3. This CDR3 is CASSHSGFYNEQFF. CDR3 DNA: TGTGCCAGCAGCCATTCAGGATTCTACAATGAGCAGTTCTTC. Looking up the rest from reference TRBV11-2 and TRBJ2-1 gives the full variable domain: EAGVAQSPRYKIIEKRQSVAFWCNPISGHATLYWYQQILGQGPKLLIQFQNNGVVDDSQLPKDRFSAERLKGVDSTLKIQPAKLEDSAVYLCASSHSGFYNEQFFGPGTRLTVL.

This rearrangement joins TRBV7-9 to TRBJ1-1; D gene ambiguous. This CDR3 has 15 amino acids. Trimming took off 2 bases at V and 2 bases at J, with 12 bases between the two ends. In germline, CDR1 is SEHNR, CDR2 FQNEAQ (reference sequence). CDR3 region: CASSLSAGYNTEAFF. The CDR3 nucleotides read TGTGCCAGCAGCTTATCGGCGGGGTATAACACTGAAGCTTTCTTT.

There are many counts of this clone. The chain has TRBV10-2 and TRBJ2-3, with TRBD2 identical over 8 bases. Germline assignment: CDR1 WSHSY and CDR2 SAAADI. V lost 4 bases to trimming and J lost 8 bases; unmatched junction nucleotides: 8. The CDR3 consists of 14 residues. As DNA, the CDR3 is TGCGCCAGCAGTGTAGCGGGGTTGGATGGTACGCAGTATTTT. Residues: CASSVAGLDGTQYF.

This rearrangement joins TRBV25-1 to TRBJ2-4; D may be TRBD2 (5 bases). Germline lookup yields CDR1 MGHDK and CDR2 SYGVNS. This CDR3 comprises 14 residues. V shed 4 bases and J shed 1 base, with 8 bases lying between them. CDR3 residues: CASSGGYAKNIQYF. CDR3 coding DNA: TGTGCCAGCAGTGGAGGGTACGCCAAAAACATTCAGTACTTC. The full variable domain, in which reference TRBV25-1 and TRBJ2-4 provide the parts outside the CDR3, is EADIYQTPRYLVIGTGKKITLECSQTMGHDKMYWYQQDPGMELHLIHYSYGVNSTEKGDLSSESTVSRIRTEHFPLTLESARPSHTSQYLCASSGGYAKNIQYFGAGTRLSVL.

The genes are TRBV19 and TRBJ1-6; D may be TRBD1 (6 bases). Trimming shortened V by 4 bases and J by 6 bases, and 19 bases separated the two germline ends. Germline V lookup: CDR1 LNHDA, CDR2 SQIVND (reference sequence). The CDR3 is 17 amino acids. The CDR3 loop is CASSNPRTVRANSPLHF. CDR3 bases: TGTGCCAGTAGTAACCCTCGGACAGTTAGGGCTAATTCACCCCTCCACTTT. Using reference TRBV19 and TRBJ1-6 for the parts outside the CDR3, the full variable domain is DGGITQSPKYLFRKEGQNVTLSCEQNLNHDAMYWYRQDPGQGLRLIYYSQIVNDFQKGDIAEGYSVSREKKESFPLTVTSAQKNPTAFYLCASSNPRTVRANSPLHFGNGTRLTVT.

The gene calls are TRBV2 and TRBJ2-1; TRBD1 matches 11 bases. The CDR3 sequence is 14 residues long. Germline loops: CDR1 SNHLY, CDR2 FYNNEI. V lost 7 bases and J lost 3; bases outside the gene matches: 2. The CDR3 spells CASTGTGGYNEQFF. The CDR3 region has the DNA TGTGCCAGCACCGGGACAGGGGGCTACAATGAGCAGTTCTTC.

The chain employs TRBV9 and TRBJ1-3; 9 bases line up with TRBD1. Germline CDR1 and CDR2: SGDLS and YYNGEE. V dropped 0 bases and J dropped 2; count of bases not matched to a gene: 3. The CDR3 is 16 amino acids. In DNA, the CDR3 is TGTGCCAGCAGCGTAGCGGGACAGGGCCCTGGAAACACCATATATTTT. As protein: CASSVAGQGPGNTIYF. Using reference TRBV9 and TRBJ1-3 for the parts outside the CDR3, the full variable domain is DSGVTQTPKHLITATGQRVTLRCSPRSGDLSVYWYQQSLDQGLQFLIQYYNGEERAKGNILERFSAQQFPDLHSELNLSSLELGDSALYFCASSVAGQGPGNTIYFGEGSWLTVV.

This clone was detected once. This sequence joins TRBV7-2 and TRBJ2-6; D possibly corresponds to TRBD2 (7 bases). V was trimmed by 5 bases and J by 3 bases, leaving 23 bases between them. The germline CDR1 and CDR2 sequences are SGHTA and FQGNSA. The CDR3 length is 19 residues. The CDR3 reads CASSLNGPTGGLGANVLTF. For the CDR3, the DNA is TGTGCCAGCAGCCTCAACGGTCCAACGGGGGGCCTTGGGGCCAACGTCCTGACTTTC. Complete variable domain (other parts from reference TRBV7-2 and TRBJ2-6): GAGVSQSPSNKVTEKGKDVELRCDPISGHTALYWYRQSLGQGLEFLIYFQGNSAPDKSGLPSDRFSAERTGGSVSTLTIQRTQQEDSAVYLCASSLNGPTGGLGANVLTFGAGSRLTVL.

This clone was counted a single time. The gene calls are TRBV28 and TRBJ2-2; 9 bases are a match to TRBD2. Germline-derived CDR1 and CDR2 are MDHEN and SYDVKM. This CDR3 has 17 residues. J lost 0 bases, V lost 1 base, and 3 bases had no gene match. The CDR3 spells CASSLFGLAPNTGELFF. CDR3 sequence (DNA): TGTGCCAGCAGTTTATTTGGACTAGCGCCGAACACCGGGGAGCTGTTTTTT.

This chain joins TRBV5-4 and TRBJ1-2, with D possibly matching TRBD1 (5 bases). The CDR3 has 13 residues. V was shortened by 4 bases and J by 5 bases, with 12 bases between the two germline ends. Germline V gene data show CDR1 as SGHNT and CDR2 as YYREEE (reference sequence). In nucleotides, the CDR3 is TGTGCCAGCAGCGTCACAGGCGAGTATGGCTACACCTTC. Protein product: CASSVTGEYGYTF.

CDR3 residues: CATTGGRGEQYV. The CDR3 DNA follows: TGTGCCACCACAGGGGGCCGGGGAGAGCAGTACGTC. The rearrangement links TRBV2 to TRBJ2-7; TRBD1 agrees at 9 bases. Germline V CDR1 and CDR2: SNHLY, FYNNEI. This CDR3 spans 12 amino acids. V shed 10 bases and J 7 bases; nucleotides not matched to a gene: 8.

This chain links TRBV28 with TRBJ2-7; possible D gene TRBD1, 5 bases. Germline V CDR1 and CDR2: MDHEN, SYDVKM. Trimming shortened V by 2 bases and J by 5 bases, and 16 bases separated the two germline ends. The CDR3 spans 15 residues. The CDR3 is CASSLGQGEVHEQYV. The DNA of the CDR3 is TGTGCCAGCAGTTTAGGGCAGGGTGAGGTCCACGAGCAGTACGTC.

This chain joins TRBV4-3 and TRBJ2-5, with D maybe TRBD1 (6 bases). The CDR3 runs 18 residues. The V and J ends lost 4 bases and 4 bases respectively, with 25 bases between them. Germline CDR1 LGHNA, CDR2 YSLEER. This chain's CDR3 is CASSPKIGQGLGGETQYF. The CDR3 DNA sequence: TGCGCCAGCAGCCCAAAGATTGGGCAGGGATTAGGGGGAGAGACCCAGTACTTC.

The chain links TRBV6-5 to TRBJ1-2; 8 nucleotides match TRBD1. V lost 1 base, J lost 2 bases, and 3 bases stayed unmatched. The germline V gene has CDR1 MNHEY and CDR2 SVGAGI. This CDR3 has 15 amino acids. The CDR3, as DNA: TGTGCCAGCAGTTACTTTCGACAGGGGAACTATGGCTACACCTTC. It specifies CASSYFRQGNYGYTF.

CDR3 loop: CASSLRDSYEQYF. The CDR3 nucleotides are TGTGCCAGCAGCTTGAGGGACAGCTACGAGCAGTACTTC. The J gene is TRBJ2-7, the V gene TRBV7-2; 7 bases align to TRBD1. CDR3 length: 13 amino acids. Germline CDR1 and CDR2: SGHTA and FQGNSA. V lost 3 bases, J lost 3 bases, and 2 bases stayed unmatched. Full variable domain (rest looked up from reference TRBV7-2 and TRBJ2-7): GAGVSQSPSNKVTEKGKDVELRCDPISGHTALYWYRQSLGQGLEFLIYFQGNSAPDKSGLPSDRFSAERTGGSVSTLTIQRTQQEDSAVYLCASSLRDSYEQYFGPGTRLTVT.

This clone was detected a few times. This chain connects TRBV6-5 to TRBJ1-2; maybe TRBD1 (5 bases). Trimming shortened V by 7 bases and J by 2 bases, and 11 bases separated the two germline ends. This CDR3 region has 13 residues. Looked up from germline, CDR1 is MNHEY and CDR2 is SVGAGI. The CDR3 here is CASIESGNYGYTF. In DNA, the CDR3 is TGTGCCAGCATAGAATCAGGGAACTATGGCTACACCTTC.

The chain combines TRBV10-3 with TRBJ2-2; the match to TRBD1 covers 10 bases. Looked up from germline, CDR1 is ENHRY and CDR2 is SYGVKD. V lost 9 bases and J lost 2; bases outside the gene matches: 3. This CDR3 spans 14 amino acids. Here the CDR3 reads CAIGTGANTGELFF. The CDR3 DNA sequence: TGTGCCATTGGGACAGGGGCTAACACCGGGGAGCTGTTTTTT.

The rearrangement uses TRBV9 and TRBJ2-2; maybe TRBD2 (5 bases). V shed 0 bases and J shed 9 bases, with 12 bases lying between them. The CDR3 has 14 residues. Germline CDR1 SGDLS, CDR2 YYNGEE. The CDR3 DNA reads as TGTGCCAGCAGCGTAGGGGAGCCCCGGAGGGAGCTGTTTTTT. Translation gives CASSVGEPRRELFF.

A single count supports this clone. The genes are TRBV30 and TRBJ1-2; D is unresolved. Germline CDR1 reads GTSNPN; CDR2 reads SVGIG (reference sequence). The CDR3 runs 14 residues. V lost 3 bases and J 8 bases, leaving 19 bases between the germline ends. CDR3 in DNA: TGTGCCTGGAGCTTAAAGGCGTTCCAGCGGGGCTACACCTTC. Amino acids: CAWSLKAFQRGYTF.

This clone has more than one count but fewer than ten. V gene TRBV28 combines with J gene TRBJ1-5; TRBD1 matches at 7 bases. CDR1 and CDR2 (germline): MDHEN, SYDVKM. The CDR3 runs to 17 residues. J lost 3 bases, V lost 4 bases, and 12 bases had no gene match. This CDR3 reads CASSSPTGESPNQPQHF. DNA of the CDR3: TGTGCCAGCAGTTCGCCCACAGGGGAGAGCCCCAATCAGCCCCAGCATTTT.

V usage is TRBV30 and J usage is TRBJ2-7; TRBD1 matches at 9 bases. This CDR3 region has 17 residues. Trimming removed 0 bases from V and 6 bases from J; junction bases left unmatched: 15. CDR1 is GTSNPN and CDR2 is SVGIG in the germline V gene (reference sequence). DNA for the CDR3: TGTGCCTGGAGTGTCTCTCCTGGGGGGACAGGGAAGGGCGAGCAGTACTTC. Translating gives CAWSVSPGGTGKGEQYF.

The chain carries TRBV15 and TRBJ1-1; D unresolved. V was shortened by 2 bases and J by 1 base, with 8 bases between the two germline ends. The CDR3 is 14 residues long. Germline V CDR1 and CDR2: LNHNV, YYDKDF (reference sequence). The CDR3 loop is CATSRSVENTEAFF. As DNA, the CDR3 is TGTGCCACCAGCAGAAGCGTGGAGAACACTGAAGCTTTCTTT.

The V and J genes are TRBV19 and TRBJ2-1, with 9 bases that match TRBD2. V shed 8 bases and J 16 bases; nucleotides not matched to a gene: 15. The CDR3 sequence is 13 residues long. The germline V gene encodes CDR1 LNHDA and CDR2 SQIVND (reference sequence). Here the CDR3 DNA reads TGTGCCAGTGGACAGCGGGGGGAGGTGCTGTTTTTCTTC. Amino acids: CASGQRGEVLFFF.

This clone was picked up one time. V and J are TRBV6-2 or TRBV6-3 and TRBJ1-6; 7 bases map to TRBD1. CDR1 and CDR2 from the germline V gene are MNHEY and SVGEGT. CDR3 length: 15 amino acids. V dropped 5 bases and J dropped 7; count of bases not matched to a gene: 8. The CDR3 region has the DNA TGTGCCAGCAGTAAACAGGGGTTGGGCAATTCACCCCTCCACTTT. The encoded protein is CASSKQGLGNSPLHF.

This clone was detected once. J is TRBJ2-1 and V is TRBV5-1; 10 bases are a match to TRBD2. This CDR3 is built from 17 residues. Unmatched junction bases numbered 15, after V lost 4 bases and J lost 8 bases. Germline lookup yields CDR1 SGHRS and CDR2 YFSETQ. CDR3 nucleotides: TGCGCCAGCAGCCAGGGATTGGGGACTAGCGCGGGCGATGAGCAGTTCTTC. It is translated as CASSQGLGTSAGDEQFF.

The genes are TRBV6-5 and TRBJ2-5, with D maybe TRBD2 (5 bases). This CDR3 spans 15 amino acids. CDR1 and CDR2 (germline): MNHEY, SVGAGI. V was cut by 8 bases and J by 2 bases, with 18 bases left in between. The CDR3: CASPWRRSCQETQYF. Written as DNA, the CDR3 is TGTGCCAGCCCTTGGAGGCGGTCGTGTCAAGAGACCCAGTACTTC.